One and the same sample provided the 15 T cell receptor beta chains below, sequenced in a study of post-analysis software for immune sequencing data. The study's findings and limits: About five TRBV segments were more frequent in patients than controls; TRBV5-6, TRBV5-1 and TRBV20-1 belonged to this group.

No cognate antigen is known for these TCRs. Prepared TCR beta cDNA libraries contained unique molecular identifiers. TCRdb passed the PCR reads through MiXCR, listing each CDR3 protein once. The repertoire holds hundreds of thousands of distinct CDR3 sequences, with around 27% as singletons. Sample: blood. The receptors come from a girl aged 10-17 years with multiple sclerosis.

This clonotype was counted a single time. The rearrangement uses TRBV3-1 and TRBJ2-3; 9 bases fit TRBD1. Germline assignment: CDR1 LGHDT and CDR2 YNNKEL (reference sequence). This CDR3 region has 14 residues. V shed 8 bases, J shed 3 bases, and the junction held 6 bases outside the gene matches. CDR3 region: CASEETGGTDTQYF. For the CDR3, the DNA is TGTGCCAGCGAGGAGACAGGGGGGACAGATACGCAGTATTTT.

The rearrangement joins TRBV13 to TRBJ2-7; TRBD1 agrees at 10 bases. There are 16 residues in the CDR3. Germline-derived CDR1 and CDR2 are PRHDT and FYEKMQ (reference sequence). Trimming removed 1 base from V and 4 bases from J; junction bases left unmatched: 7. The CDR3 spells CASSLERTGGQYEQYF. The DNA of the CDR3 is TGTGCCAGCAGCTTAGAGCGGACAGGGGGACAATACGAGCAGTACTTC.

This clonotype appeared a few times. The chain links TRBV10-3 to TRBJ1-1; TRBD1 matches 7 bases. The CDR3 extends over 13 amino acids. The germline V gene encodes CDR1 ENHRY and CDR2 SYGVKD. The trim removed 6 bases at V and 4 bases at J, leaving 5 bases unmatched. The CDR3 loop is CAIRGQLVTEAFF. Here the CDR3 DNA reads TGTGCCATCAGGGGACAGCTCGTCACTGAAGCTTTCTTT.

In regard to this clonotype: A read error may produce the germline difference seen at one junction end. The chain is built from TRBV7-2 and TRBJ2-1; no definite D call. The V gene's germline CDR1 is SGHTA and CDR2 FQGNSA. There are 16 residues in the CDR3. The CDR3 protein is CASSLGSLVSHNEQFF. The CDR3 coding sequence is TGTGCCAGCAGCTTAGGCTCCCTAGTCTCCCACAATGAGCAGTTCTTC.

This clonotype turned up a few times. The genes are TRBV20-1 and TRBJ2-1; 9 nucleotides match TRBD2. Germline V gene sequence: CDR1 DFQATT, CDR2 SNEGSKA (reference sequence). The CDR3 is 15 residues long. Losses at the gene ends were 3 bases for V and 2 bases for J; bases not matched to a gene: 5. The CDR3 DNA reads TGCAGTGCTAGCGTCATAGCGGGGGCCTACAATGAGCAGTTCTTC. It is translated as CSASVIAGAYNEQFF.

The chain joins TRBV20-1 to TRBJ2-7; D remains ambiguous. Germline CDR1 DFQATT, CDR2 SNEGSKA (reference sequence). Trimming took 1 base from V and 4 from J, leaving 5 bases between them. The length of the CDR3 is 11 residues. The CDR3 region has the DNA TGCAGTGCTAGAGTGACATACGAGCAGTACTTC. This translates into CSARVTYEQYF.

The CDR3 DNA sequence: TGTGCCAGCAGTCCTACTCGTACAGCCTATGGCTACACCTTC. Translating gives CASSPTRTAYGYTF. This rearrangement joins TRBV12-3 or TRBV12-4 to TRBJ1-2; no reliable D call. V was trimmed by 5 bases and J by 4 bases, leaving 14 bases between them. CDR3 length: 14 amino acids.

The V and J genes are TRBV24-1 and TRBJ2-3; TRBD1 matches 7 bases. The ends lost 0 bases at V and 1 base at J; junction bases unmatched: 3. The CDR3 has 16 residues. Germline V gene data show CDR1 as KGHDR and CDR2 as SFDVKD. The CDR3 spells CATSDLAGGGTDTQYF. The DNA of the CDR3 is TGTGCCACCAGTGATTTGGCAGGGGGTGGCACAGATACGCAGTATTTT.

The rearrangement joins TRBV20-1 to TRBJ2-1, with 14 positions matching TRBD2. The V segment lost 4 bases and the J segment 7 bases; nucleotides outside the gene matches: 15. CDR3 size: 18 residues. Germline-derived CDR1 and CDR2 are DFQATT and SNEGSKA (reference sequence). The CDR3 loop reads CSANDLQTTSGGANEQFF. For the CDR3, the DNA is TGCAGTGCTAACGATTTACAAACGACTAGCGGGGGGGCAAATGAGCAGTTCTTC.

The chain links TRBV29-1 to TRBJ1-2, with D uncertain. The length of the CDR3 is 13 residues. In germline, CDR1 is SQVTM, CDR2 ANQGSEA. V dropped 5 bases and J dropped 2 bases, with 12 bases sitting between them. CDR3 sequence reads: CSVPAPENYGYTF. For the CDR3, the DNA is TGCAGCGTTCCAGCTCCAGAGAACTATGGCTACACCTTC.

This clonotype was counted ten times or more. The chain combines TRBV6-6 with TRBJ2-1; 10 nucleotides agree with TRBD1. This CDR3 has 15 residues. Germline V gene data show CDR1 as MNHNY and CDR2 as SVGAGI (reference sequence). The V and J ends lost 6 bases and 8 bases, in that order; junction bases with no gene match: 10. The CDR3 nucleotides read TGTGCCAGCAGCCCACGGGACAGGGGCGGCGATGAGCAGTTCTTC. Translated: CASSPRDRGGDEQFF.

Note on this clonotype: A read error may be the cause here, since a much bigger clone is one base away. The chain carries TRBV29-1 and TRBJ2-7, with D perhaps being TRBD1 or TRBD2 (5 bases each). Germline CDR1 and CDR2: SQVTM and ANQGSEA. V dropped 1 base and J dropped 12 bases, with 19 bases sitting between them. The CDR3 consists of 13 residues. As DNA, the CDR3 is TGCAGCGTTGAAGCCGTCCTAGAGGGGACCCGGTACTTC. This codes for CSVEAVLEGTRYF.

The chain has TRBV4-3 and TRBJ1-1, with unresolved D. Germline V gene lookup returns CDR1 LGHNA and CDR2 YSLEER. The CDR3 runs to 14 residues. The V end was cut by 2 bases, the J end by 1 base, with 8 bases between. CDR3 in DNA: TGCGCCAGCAGCCAATGGGTTGGGAACACTGAAGCTTTCTTT. Protein product: CASSQWVGNTEAFF.

Concerning this clonotype: One end of the junction does not line up with germline, which may come from a read error. The chain uses TRBV7-2 and TRBJ1-1, with 7 nucleotides matching TRBD1. Germline lookup yields CDR1 SGHTA and CDR2 FQGNSA. The CDR3 totals 13 residues. Here the CDR3 reads CVSSLKGATEAFF. CDR3 bases: TGTGTCAGCAGCTTGAAGGGGGCCACTGAAGCTTTCTTT.

The genes are TRBV4-3 and TRBJ2-5; tentatively, D is TRBD2 (6 bases). Looked up from germline, CDR1 is LGHNA and CDR2 is YSLEER. The ends were cut back, 1 base at V and 2 bases at J, with 11 bases in the middle. The CDR3 contains 15 residues. CDR3 sequence reads: CASSQGLGGQETQYF. Here the CDR3 DNA reads TGCGCCAGCAGCCAAGGTCTGGGAGGACAAGAGACCCAGTACTTC.